This TCR beta chain emerged from a study of T cells in Graves' hyperthyroidism and ophthalmopathy. Study-level findings and limits: A 13 V-J signature model discriminated ophthalmopathy versus stable hyperthyroidism.

The V end was cut by 10 bases, the J end by 4 bases, with 17 bases between. The CDR3 loop spans 14 amino acids. Germline values: CDR1 MDHEN, CDR2 SYDVKM. Out of roughly 10 ml of fresh peripheral blood came the PBMCs. Amplification of TCR beta CDR3 regions used RNA as the template. The study used the HTBI primer set for a first-round RT-PCR of the TCR CDR3. One entry per CDR3 protein results from TCRdb running MiXCR on the multiplex PCR reads. This table has about 290,000 distinct CDR3 sequences, about 14% appearing once. This clonotype came up many times. The antigen remains undetermined. The sequencing sample was made of blood. The receptor comes from a woman aged 25 to 39 with Graves' hyperthyroidism that later progressed to Graves' ophthalmopathy. This chain links TRBV28 with TRBJ1-5; D uncertain. The CDR3 spells CATHRRPNNQPQHF. The CDR3 DNA reads TGTGCCACCCATAGAAGGCCGAATAATCAGCCCCAGCATTTT.